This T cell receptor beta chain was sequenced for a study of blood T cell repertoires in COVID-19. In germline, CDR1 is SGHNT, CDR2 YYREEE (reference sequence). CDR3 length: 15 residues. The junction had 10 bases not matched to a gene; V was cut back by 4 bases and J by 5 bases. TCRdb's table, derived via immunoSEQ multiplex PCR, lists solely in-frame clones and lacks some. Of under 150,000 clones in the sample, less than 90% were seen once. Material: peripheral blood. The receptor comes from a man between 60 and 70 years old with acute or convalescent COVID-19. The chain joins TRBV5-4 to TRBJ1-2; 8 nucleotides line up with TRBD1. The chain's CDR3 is CASSLSQGARYGYTF. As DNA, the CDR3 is TGTGCCAGCAGCCTAAGCCAGGGGGCTAGGTATGGCTACACCTTC.